This is a list of T cell receptor beta chains from one sample in a study of blood T cell repertoires in COVID-19. Measured with immunoSEQ multiplex PCR; TCRdb has only the in-frame clones, and not every one. This sample has approximately 33,000 clones, with 70% to 90% found just once. The specimen was peripheral blood. The receptor source for this set is a man in his 60s with COVID-19, enrolled during active disease. Each CDR3 is given with its conserved first and last residue. The order of the fields is D gene, clone size, V gene, J gene, CDR3 protein, CDR3 DNA. A D gene is named only where the DNA matches it firmly. Clone size, where shown, is once, few, many, or a class for clones that have expanded.

D: TRBD1; size: -; V: TRBV2; J: TRBJ1-5; CDR3: CASSEAGQGWRNQPQHF; DNA: TGTGCCAGCAGTGAAGCCGGACAGGGTTGGCGCAATCAGCCCCAGCATTTT
D: TRBD2; size: -; V: TRBV10-3; J: TRBJ2-7; CDR3: CATIGASGSSYEQYF; DNA: TGTGCCACCATAGGGGCAAGCGGGAGCTCCTACGAGCAGTACTTC
D: TRBD2; size: -; V: TRBV10-2; J: TRBJ2-7; CDR3: CASSEGLAGPYEQYF; DNA: TGCGCCAGCAGTGAGGGACTAGCGGGACCGTACGAGCAGTACTTC
D: -; size: few; V: TRBV30; J: TRBJ1-6; CDR3: CAWSEGQSPLHF; DNA: TGTGCCTGGAGTGAGGGGCAATCACCCCTCCACTTT
D: -; size: -; V: TRBV18; J: TRBJ1-1; CDR3: CASSPDSQGTEAFF; DNA: TGTGCCAGCTCACCGGATAGCCAGGGCACTGAAGCTTTCTTT
D: TRBD2; size: -; V: TRBV5-8; J: TRBJ2-7; CDR3: CASSLGLAESYEQYF; DNA: TGTGCCAGCAGCTTGGGGCTAGCGGAGTCCTACGAGCAGTACTTC
D: TRBD1; size: few; V: TRBV3-1/TRBV3-2; J: TRBJ1-2; CDR3: CASSQTGQGRDGYTF; DNA: TGTGCCAGCAGCCAAACAGGACAGGGGCGAGATGGCTACACCTTC
D: TRBD1; size: -; V: TRBV11-2; J: TRBJ1-5; CDR3: CASSSDRAGQPQHF; DNA: TGTGCCAGCAGCTCGGACAGGGCCGGTCAGCCCCAGCATTTT
D: -; size: -; V: TRBV20-1; J: TRBJ1-1; CDR3: CSASSVAGVTEAFF; DNA: TGCAGTGCTAGTTCAGTCGCCGGGGTAACTGAAGCTTTCTTT
D: TRBD2; size: -; V: TRBV3-1/TRBV3-2; J: TRBJ2-5; CDR3: CASSHGMGGIGETQYF; DNA: TGTGCCAGCAGCCACGGAATGGGAGGGATAGGAGAGACCCAGTACTTC
D: TRBD2; size: -; V: TRBV30; J: TRBJ2-3; CDR3: CALERGTTDTQYF; DNA: TGTGCCTTAGAGCGGGGGACCACAGATACGCAGTATTTT
D: -; size: -; V: TRBV30; J: TRBJ1-5; CDR3: CAWSVQYGPQHF; DNA: TGTGCCTGGAGTGTACAGTATGGTCCCCAGCATTTT
D: -; size: -; V: TRBV19; J: TRBJ2-6; CDR3: CASSMTGISGANVLTF; DNA: TGTGCCAGTAGTATGACTGGTATCTCTGGGGCCAACGTCCTGACTTTC
D: -; size: once; V: TRBV5-4; J: TRBJ2-3; CDR3: CASSSVGEDTQYF; DNA: TGTGCCAGCAGCTCAGTGGGAGAAGATACGCAGTATTTT
D: TRBD2; size: -; V: TRBV28; J: TRBJ2-1; CDR3: CASGLAEERQFF; DNA: TGTGCCAGCGGACTAGCGGAAGAGAGGCAGTTCTTC
D: TRBD2; size: few; V: TRBV11-2; J: TRBJ2-3; CDR3: CASSLEAAGGKNTQYF; DNA: TGTGCCAGCAGCTTAGAGGCCGCGGGAGGTAAAAATACGCAGTATTTT